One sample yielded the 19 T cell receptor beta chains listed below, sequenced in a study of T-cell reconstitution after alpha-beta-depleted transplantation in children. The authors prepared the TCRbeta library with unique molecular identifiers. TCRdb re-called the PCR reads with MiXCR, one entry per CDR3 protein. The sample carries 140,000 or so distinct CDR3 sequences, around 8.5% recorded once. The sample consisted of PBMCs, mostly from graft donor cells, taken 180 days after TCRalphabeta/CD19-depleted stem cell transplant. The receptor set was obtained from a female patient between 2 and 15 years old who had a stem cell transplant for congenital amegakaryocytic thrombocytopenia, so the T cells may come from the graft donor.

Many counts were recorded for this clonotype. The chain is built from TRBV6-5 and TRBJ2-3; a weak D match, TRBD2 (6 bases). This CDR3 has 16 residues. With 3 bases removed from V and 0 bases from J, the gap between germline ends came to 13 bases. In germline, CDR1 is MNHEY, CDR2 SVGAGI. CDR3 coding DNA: TGTGCCAGCAGTTATCGTCTAGCGAAAAGCACAGATACGCAGTATTTT. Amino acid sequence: CASSYRLAKSTDTQYF.

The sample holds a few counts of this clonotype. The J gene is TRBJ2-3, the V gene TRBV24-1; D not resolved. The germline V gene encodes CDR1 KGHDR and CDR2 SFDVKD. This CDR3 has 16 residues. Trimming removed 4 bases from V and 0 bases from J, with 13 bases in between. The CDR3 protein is CATSEPGPTSTDTQYF. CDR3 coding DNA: TGTGCCACCAGTGAACCCGGGCCTACTAGCACAGATACGCAGTATTTT.

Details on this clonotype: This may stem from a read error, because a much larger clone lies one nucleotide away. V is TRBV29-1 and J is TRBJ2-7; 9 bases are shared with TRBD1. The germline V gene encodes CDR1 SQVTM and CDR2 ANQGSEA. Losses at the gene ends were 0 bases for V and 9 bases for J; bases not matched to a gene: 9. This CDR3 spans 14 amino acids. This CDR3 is CSVEDRTGVTVQYF. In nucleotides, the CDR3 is TGCAGCGTTGAAGATCGGACAGGGGTGACGGTGCAGTACTTC.

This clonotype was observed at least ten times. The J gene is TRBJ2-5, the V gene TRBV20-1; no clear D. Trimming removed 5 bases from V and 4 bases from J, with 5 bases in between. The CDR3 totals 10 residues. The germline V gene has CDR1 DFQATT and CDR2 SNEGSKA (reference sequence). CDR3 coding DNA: TGCAGTGCTGCAAGAGAGACCCAGTACTTC. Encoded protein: CSAARETQYF.

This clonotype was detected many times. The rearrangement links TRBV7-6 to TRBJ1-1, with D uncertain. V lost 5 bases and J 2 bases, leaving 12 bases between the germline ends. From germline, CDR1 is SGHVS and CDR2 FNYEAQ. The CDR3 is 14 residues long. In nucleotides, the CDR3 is TGTGCCAGCAGCCTAGGGCAGCTTAACACTGAAGCTTTCTTT. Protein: CASSLGQLNTEAFF.

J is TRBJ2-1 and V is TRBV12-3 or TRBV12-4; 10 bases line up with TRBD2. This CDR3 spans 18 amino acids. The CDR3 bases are TGTACCCGCAGTTTAGCGCTAGCGGGAGCCCTCTACGACAATGAGCAGTTCTTC. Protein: CTRSLALAGALYDNEQFF.

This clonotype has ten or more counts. The CDR3 loop is CASAGLAGYEQFF. The CDR3 DNA reads TGTGCCAGCGCCGGACTAGCGGGCTATGAGCAGTTCTTC. The rearrangement links TRBV2 to TRBJ2-1; 11 bases map to TRBD2. V was clipped by 8 bases and J by 8 bases; unmatched bases: 5. CDR3 size: 13 residues. Germline V gives CDR1 SNHLY, CDR2 FYNNEI.

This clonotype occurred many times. The CDR3 region is CASSFPGGASSSYNEQFF. In DNA form, the CDR3 reads TGCGCCAGCAGCTTCCCCGGGGGGGCCTCAAGCTCCTACAATGAGCAGTTCTTC. The chain couples TRBV5-1 to TRBJ2-1; the match to TRBD2 covers 8 bases. Trimming took 2 bases from V and 0 from J; bases not matched to a gene: 10. This CDR3 is 18 amino acids long. Germline loops: CDR1 SGHRS, CDR2 YFSETQ.

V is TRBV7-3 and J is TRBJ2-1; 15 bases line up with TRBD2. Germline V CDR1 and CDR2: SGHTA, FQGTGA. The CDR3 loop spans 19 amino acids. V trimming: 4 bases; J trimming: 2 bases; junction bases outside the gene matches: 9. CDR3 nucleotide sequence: TGTGCCAGCAGCTCCGGGACTAGCGGGAGGAGGTGGGCCTACAATGAGCAGTTCTTC. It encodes CASSSGTSGRRWAYNEQFF. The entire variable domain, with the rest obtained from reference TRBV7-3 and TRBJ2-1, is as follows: GAGVSQTPSNKVTEKGKYVELRCDPISGHTALYWYRQSLGQGPEFLIYFQGTGAADDSGLPNDRFFAVRPEGSVSTLKIQRTERGDSAVYLCASSSGTSGRRWAYNEQFFGPGTRLTVL.

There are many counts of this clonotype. The CDR3 DNA reads TGTGCCAGCCAGACTAGCGGGAGCGGATGGGGAGATACGCAGTATTTT. Its protein product is CASQTSGSGWGDTQYF. The rearrangement uses TRBV6-2 or TRBV6-3 and TRBJ2-3, with TRBD2 identical over 12 bases. The germline V gene encodes CDR1 MNHEY and CDR2 SVGEGT. Trimming at V came to 8 bases and at J to 5 bases, leaving 11 bases not matched to a gene. The CDR3 consists of 16 residues.

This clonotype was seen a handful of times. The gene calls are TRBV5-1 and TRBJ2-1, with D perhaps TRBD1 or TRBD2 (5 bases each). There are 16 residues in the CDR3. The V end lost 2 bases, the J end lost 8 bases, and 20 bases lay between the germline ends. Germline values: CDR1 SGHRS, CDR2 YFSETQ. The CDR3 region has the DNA TGCGCCAGCAGCTTTCATCTCCCCGTCGGGGCACATGAGCAGTTCTTC. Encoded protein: CASSFHLPVGAHEQFF. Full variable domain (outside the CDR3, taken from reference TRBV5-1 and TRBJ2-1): KAGVTQTPRYLIKTRGQQVTLSCSPISGHRSVSWYQQTPGQGLQFLFEYFSETQRNKGNFPGRFSGRQFSNSRSEMNVSTLELGDSALYLCASSFHLPVGAHEQFFGPGTRLTVL.

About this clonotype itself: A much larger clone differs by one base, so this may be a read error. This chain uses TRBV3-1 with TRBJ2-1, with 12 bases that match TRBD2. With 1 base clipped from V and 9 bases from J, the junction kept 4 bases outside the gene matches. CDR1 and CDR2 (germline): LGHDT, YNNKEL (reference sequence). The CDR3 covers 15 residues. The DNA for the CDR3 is TGTGCCAGCAGCCAAGTCCTAGCGGGAGGGAGTGAGCAGTTCTTC. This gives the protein CASSQVLAGGSEQFF.

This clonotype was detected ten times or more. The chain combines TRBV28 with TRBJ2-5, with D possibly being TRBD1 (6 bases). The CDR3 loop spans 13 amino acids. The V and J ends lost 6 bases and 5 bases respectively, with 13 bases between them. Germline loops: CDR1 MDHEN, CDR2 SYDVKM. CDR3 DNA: TGTGCCAGCAGGGACACAGGGCGGGAGACCCAGTACTTC. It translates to CASRDTGRETQYF.

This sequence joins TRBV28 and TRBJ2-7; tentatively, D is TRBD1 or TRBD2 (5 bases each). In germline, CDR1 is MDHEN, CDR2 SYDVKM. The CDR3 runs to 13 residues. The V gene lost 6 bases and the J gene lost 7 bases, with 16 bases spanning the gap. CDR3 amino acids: CASSPWGLWEQYF. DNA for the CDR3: TGTGCCAGCAGCCCCTGGGGGTTGTGGGAGCAGTACTTC.

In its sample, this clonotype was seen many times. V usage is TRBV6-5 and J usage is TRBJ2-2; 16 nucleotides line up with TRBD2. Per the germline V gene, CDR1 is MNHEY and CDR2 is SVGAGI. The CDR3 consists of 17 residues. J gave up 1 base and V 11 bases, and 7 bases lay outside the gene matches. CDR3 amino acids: CACQGLAGGLNTGELFF. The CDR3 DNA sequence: TGTGCCTGCCAGGGACTAGCGGGGGGGTTGAACACCGGGGAGCTGTTTTTT.

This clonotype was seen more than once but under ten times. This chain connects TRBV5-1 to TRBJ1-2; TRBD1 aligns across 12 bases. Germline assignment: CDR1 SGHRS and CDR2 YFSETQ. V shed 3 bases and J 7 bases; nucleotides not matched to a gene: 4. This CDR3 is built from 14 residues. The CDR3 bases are TGCGCCAGCAGCTGGGACAGGGGGCGAGGTGGCTACACCTTC. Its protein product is CASSWDRGRGGYTF.

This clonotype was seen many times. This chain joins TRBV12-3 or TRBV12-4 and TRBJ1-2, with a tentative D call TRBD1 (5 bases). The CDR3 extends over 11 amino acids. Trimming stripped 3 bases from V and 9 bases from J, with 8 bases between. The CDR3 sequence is CASSFWGSYTF. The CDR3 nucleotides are TGTGCCAGCAGTTTTTGGGGGAGCTACACCTTC.

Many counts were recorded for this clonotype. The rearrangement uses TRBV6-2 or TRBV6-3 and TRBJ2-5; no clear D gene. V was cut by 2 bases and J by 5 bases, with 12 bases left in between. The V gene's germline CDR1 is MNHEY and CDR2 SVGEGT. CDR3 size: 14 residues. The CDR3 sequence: CASSYLVAGETQYF. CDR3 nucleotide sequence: TGTGCCAGCAGTTACCTGGTAGCTGGCGAGACCCAGTACTTC.

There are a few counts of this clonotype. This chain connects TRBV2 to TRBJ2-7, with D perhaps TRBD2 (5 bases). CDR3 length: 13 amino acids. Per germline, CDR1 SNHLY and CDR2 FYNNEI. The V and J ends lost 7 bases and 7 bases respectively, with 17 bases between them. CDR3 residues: CASTENGLREQYF. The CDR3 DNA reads TGTGCCAGCACCGAAAACGGACTGAGGGAGCAGTACTTC.